This TCR beta chain stems from a study of blood T cell repertoires in COVID-19. Germline V gene data show CDR1 as MNHEY and CDR2 as SVGAGI. The CDR3 spans 13 residues. Trimming removed 0 bases from V and 9 bases from J, with 6 bases in between. In the authors' workflow: Amplifying reference gene primers gave estimates of nucleated cell counts. Clones were read by immunoSEQ multiplex PCR, and TCRdb kept only the in-frame ones, dropping some. V and J calls and clone size are copied from that table; D and trimming were computed from the DNA. The sample consists of around 160,000 clones, approximately 95% of them appearing once.

J is TRBJ1-6 and V is TRBV6-5; D is unresolved. Sequenced: peripheral blood. The receptor was isolated from a woman aged 60-75 years with COVID-19, enrolled during active disease. The CDR3, as DNA: TGTGCCAGCAGTTACTCGGGCAGTTCACCCCTCCACTTT. Its protein product is CASSYSGSSPLHF.